This TCR beta chain was retrieved from a study of T cells in tuberculosis. Across the study: PBMC were archived before or within 7 days of starting treatment. Study results and caveats: Smaller alpha distances in active tuberculosis partly reflected shorter CDR3-alpha lengths.

HIV-seronegative South African adults aged 18 years or older had newly diagnosed active tuberculosis. Each clinical donor contributed on average approximately 99,000 T cells from unsorted cryopreserved PBMC. Sequencing used immunoSEQ multiplex PCR; TCRdb keeps in-frame clones, though not all of them. Of thousands of clones in the sample, around 93% are singletons; the top ten hold 11%. The germline V gene encodes CDR1 WNHNN and CDR2 SYGVQD (reference sequence). CDR3 size: 13 residues. As concerns this clone: Its antigen is undetermined.

This sequence originates from an adult with tuberculosis. V and J are TRBV10-1 and TRBJ2-5; D not certain. The J call may be mistaken, given a closer DNA end match to TRBJ2-7. Sequencing was done on a sample of PBMCs. The CDR3 here is CASSEGGSYEQYF. In DNA form, the CDR3 reads TGCGCCAGCAGTGAGGGCGGCTCCTACGAGCAGTACTTC.